A single sample is the source of the 3 T cell receptor beta chains below, sequenced in a study of CD8 T cells in cerebrospinal fluid in Alzheimer's disease. Following a re-call of the 10x single-cell sequencing reads, TCRdb has one entry per CDR3 protein and lacks DNA. The sample yields 1,400 to 1,500 distinct CDR3 sequences, of which the top ten take up around 5.7%. Sequencing input: cerebrospinal fluid. Receptors originate from a human donor with Alzheimer's disease.

By frequency, this clonotype is medium-sized (0.01 to 0.1%). This chain uses TRBV6-6 with TRBJ1-1; TCRdb gives TRBD1 as the D gene, but with no DNA this cannot be confirmed. Germline CDR1 reads MNHNY; CDR2 reads SVGAGI (reference sequence). The CDR3 is 13 amino acids. Here the CDR3 reads CASTPVRNTEAFF.

Judged by frequency, this clonotype is medium-sized. The genes are TRBV21-1 and TRBJ1-4; no DNA is available, so the TRBD1 call from TCRdb remains unchecked. TRBV21-1 is a pseudogene segment. This CDR3 spans 19 amino acids. CDR3 protein: CASSTEGSGQMVQYEKLFF.

The gene calls are TRBV11-1 and TRBJ2-3; TCRdb returns TRBD1, unconfirmable since there is no DNA. Germline V lookup: CDR1 SGHAT, CDR2 FQDESV (reference sequence). This CDR3 region has 16 residues. CDR3 region: CASSLGGGAVSDTQYF. The full variable domain, with the rest looked up from reference TRBV11-1 and TRBJ2-3, is EAEVAQSPRYKITEKSQAVAFWCDPISGHATLYWYRQILGQGPELLVQFQDESVVDDSQLPKDRFSAERLKGVDSTLKIQPAELGDSAMYLCASSLGGGAVSDTQYFGPGTRLTVL.